A single sample gave rise to the 22 T cell receptor beta chains below, sequenced in a study of T cell clonality in common variable immunodeficiency. Study-wide findings and caveats: Fewer deletions and N-nucleotide insertions were reportedly seen in common variable immunodeficiency TCR beta sequences.

These receptors lack a known antigen. TCRdb's copy holds only in-frame clones and misses some; the assay was immunoSEQ multiplex PCR. Listed here are about 19,000 clones without any singletons, the top ten holding around 25%. The sample comprised peripheral blood mononuclear cells. The receptors originated from a human donor with common variable immunodeficiency.

This clone was found many times. The read ends 3 residues before the CDR3 terminus; that terminus is restored from the germline J gene. The rearrangement links TRBV20-1 to TRBJ1-5; maybe TRBD1 (6 bases). CDR1 is DFQATT and CDR2 is SNEGSKA in the germline V gene (reference sequence). This CDR3 contains 11 residues. V lost 6 bases to trimming and J lost 5 bases, with 8 bases between them. The CDR3 protein is CSAGGDQPQHF. The sequenced CDR3 bases are TGCAGTGCAGGGGGGGATCAGCCC.

This clone showed up just a few times. The CDR3 end falls 3 residues outside the read, so it is completed with the germline J gene. The rearrangement links TRBV2 to TRBJ2-5, with 10 bases identical to TRBD2. Trimming at V came to 6 bases and at J to 4 bases, leaving 5 bases not matched to a gene. Germline CDR1 is SNHLY and CDR2 is FYNNEI. CDR3 length: 14 amino acids. The CDR3 region is CASRVAGGGETQYF. The sequenced CDR3 bases are TGTGCCAGCAGAGTAGCGGGGGGAGGAGAGACC.

This clone was seen many times. This chain's CDR3 is CASSPGQQVYGYTF. The sequenced part of the CDR3 DNA is TGTGCCAGCTCACCGGGACAGCAGGTCTATGGC. V usage is TRBV18 and J usage is TRBJ1-2; 7 nucleotides match TRBD1. With the read ending 3 residues before the CDR3 end, the germline J gene is used to fill in that end. The J segment lost 4 bases and the V segment lost 3 bases, leaving 5 bases of the junction unmatched. The length of the CDR3 is 14 residues. CDR1 and CDR2 from the germline V gene are KGHSH and LQKENI.

This clone has only a few counts. Read coverage stops 3 residues before the CDR3 terminus; the germline J gene supplies the remainder. V usage is TRBV6-2 or TRBV6-3 and J usage is TRBJ2-7; weak D call: TRBD2 (5 bases). The CDR3 consists of 15 residues. V lost 2 bases and J 2 bases, leaving 13 bases between the germline ends. Germline CDR1 and CDR2: MNHEY and SVGEGT. CDR3 amino acids: CASSYDYSRAYEQYF. Incomplete CDR3 DNA: TGTGCCAGCAGTTACGACTATAGTCGAGCCTACGAG.

As to this clone: The CDR3 end lies 3 residues beyond the end of the read and is filled in from the germline J gene. The V gene is TRBV2, the J gene TRBJ2-7; a weak D match, TRBD1 (6 bases). The V gene lost 8 bases and the J gene lost 3 bases, with 11 bases spanning the gap. The CDR3 totals 12 residues. Per the germline V gene, CDR1 is SNHLY and CDR2 is FYNNEI. The part of the CDR3 DNA that was read is TGTGCCAGCGCAAGGACAGTCTACGAG. Its translation is CASARTVYE. The full CDR3 sequence reads CASARTVYEQYF.

This clone was detected only a few times. The CDR3 goes on 3 residues after the read ends, and that part is filled in from the germline J gene. The chain is built from TRBV6-2 or TRBV6-3 and TRBJ2-5; 9 bases are a match to TRBD1. The CDR3 has 15 residues. The germline V gene has CDR1 MNHEY and CDR2 SVGEGT. The trim removed 2 bases at V and 4 bases at J, leaving 5 bases unmatched. CDR3 protein: CASSYPGQGGETQYF. The CDR3 DNA, read in part, is TGTGCCAGCAGTTACCCGGGACAGGGTGGAGAGACC.

Only a few counts were recorded for this clone. The missing CDR3 end, 3 residues past where the read stops, is filled in from the germline J gene. The V call is TRBV19, the J call TRBJ1-5, with 7 bases matching TRBD1. The CDR3 sequence is 15 residues long. Germline CDR1 LNHDA, CDR2 SQIVND (reference sequence). The V and J ends lost 3 bases and 6 bases, in that order; junction bases with no gene match: 8. CDR3 sequence: CASSIKGGQGQPQHF. The CDR3 DNA, read in part, is TGTGCCAGTAGTATCAAAGGGGGCCAGGGTCAGCCC.

There are a few counts of this clone. The missing CDR3 end, 3 residues past where the read stops, is filled in from the germline J gene. The chain has TRBV19 and TRBJ2-7, with TRBD2 matching 8 bases. The CDR3 extends over 15 amino acids. J lost 1 base, V lost 0 bases, and 2 bases had no gene match. CDR1 and CDR2 from the germline V gene are LNHDA and SQIVND (reference sequence). CDR3 protein: CASSIEGGRSYEQYF. Incomplete CDR3 DNA: TGTGCCAGTAGTATAGAGGGCGGGAGGTCCTACGAG. The full variable domain, rest sourced from reference TRBV19 and TRBJ2-7, is DGGITQSPKYLFRKEGQNVTLSCEQNLNHDAMYWYRQDPGQGLRLIYYSQIVNDFQKGDIAEGYSVSREKKESFPLTVTSAQKNPTAFYLCASSIEGGRSYEQYFGPGTRLTVT.

Worth noting for this clone: The CDR3 end falls 3 residues outside the read, so it is completed with the germline J gene. This chain uses TRBV29-1 with TRBJ2-1; D perhaps matches TRBD1 (6 bases). Trimming removed 1 base from V and 4 bases from J, with 20 bases in between. The CDR3 runs to 17 residues. In germline, CDR1 is SQVTM, CDR2 ANQGSEA. The part of the CDR3 DNA that was read is TGCAGCGTTGAAGTCAAACGGGACAAGGTAATTTACAATGAG. Protein product: CSVEVKRDKVIYNE. The whole CDR3 is CSVEVKRDKVIYNEQFF.

This clone was seen more than once but under ten times. The read stops 3 residues short of the end of the CDR3; the missing end is completed from the germline J gene. The rearrangement links TRBV5-1 to TRBJ1-1, with 9 positions matching TRBD1. This CDR3 spans 13 amino acids. Germline assignment: CDR1 SGHRS and CDR2 YFSETQ. The CDR3 loop is CASIASGTGLAFF. The covered CDR3 bases are TGCGCCAGCATAGCTTCCGGGACAGGGTTA.

Remarks on this clone: The DNA ends 3 residues before the CDR3 does, and the rest of the CDR3 is filled in from the germline J gene. This chain joins TRBV20-1 and TRBJ2-1, with 8 bases matching TRBD2. The CDR3 is made up of 16 amino acids. Germline V gene sequence: CDR1 DFQATT, CDR2 SNEGSKA (reference sequence). The V gene end was trimmed by 0 bases and the J gene end by 0 bases; junction bases not matched to a gene: 4. CDR3 amino acids: CSAREIAGFSYNEQFF. The DNA read from the CDR3 is TGCAGTGCTAGAGAAATAGCGGGATTCTCCTACAATGAG.

This clone was seen at least ten times. The read gets to within 3 residues of the CDR3 end, and the germline J gene fills in the rest. The gene calls are TRBV6-2 or TRBV6-3 and TRBJ2-1; D is perhaps TRBD2 (6 bases). CDR1 is MNHEY and CDR2 is SVGEGT in the germline V gene. The CDR3 runs to 15 residues. V shed 6 bases and J shed 4 bases, with 16 bases lying between them. Partial CDR3 DNA: TGTGCCAGCAGCCTTAGCGTGACTAGGTACAATGAG. Protein sequence: CASSLSVTRYNE. The complete CDR3 sequence is CASSLSVTRYNEQFF.

With regard to this clone: From the germline J gene comes the end of the CDR3, since the read stops 3 residues before it. The J gene is TRBJ2-1, the V gene TRBV7-6; D is uncertain. Germline values: CDR1 SGHVS, CDR2 FNYEAQ. The CDR3 sequence is 15 residues long. V was pared by 2 bases and J by 0 bases, with 8 bases between. The CDR3 DNA, read in part, is TGTGCCAGCAGCTTAAAGCGTCTCTCCTACAATGAG. Protein sequence: CASSLKRLSYNE. The CDR3, in full, reads CASSLKRLSYNEQFF.

Of note for this clone: Coverage ceases 3 residues before the CDR3 finishes, and the germline J gene fills in the end. This chain joins TRBV2 and TRBJ2-1, with D perhaps matching TRBD2 (5 bases). Trimming removed 8 bases at V and 6 bases at J, with 8 bases between. This CDR3 comprises 11 residues. Germline CDR1 and CDR2: SNHLY and FYNNEI. CDR3 region: CASGGGNEQFF. CDR3 bases read: TGTGCCAGCGGAGGCGGCAATGAG.

A remark on this clone: The read comes to an end 3 residues before the CDR3 does, leaving the germline J gene to fill in the end. This sequence joins TRBV30 and TRBJ1-4, with D tentatively TRBD1 (5 bases). The CDR3 length is 15 residues. V was trimmed by 1 base and J by 8 bases, leaving 17 bases between them. CDR1 is GTSNPN, CDR2 SVGIG, per germline (reference sequence). CDR3 sequence reads: CAWSGGGRVGEKLFF. CDR3 DNA (partial): TGTGCCTGGAGTGGGGGTGGCAGGGTGGGCGAAAAA.

This clone was counted at least ten times. The CDR3 end lies 3 residues beyond the end of the read and is filled in from the germline J gene. The genes are TRBV19 and TRBJ1-6; 8 bases are a match to TRBD1. CDR1 is LNHDA and CDR2 is SQIVND in the germline V gene (reference sequence). The CDR3 contains 12 residues. The CDR3 loop is CASSTGQGTLHF. Partial CDR3 DNA: TGTGCCAGTAGTACCGGACAGGGCACC.

A note on this clone: The read terminates 3 residues before the CDR3 end, so the remaining end is supplied by the germline J gene. This rearrangement joins TRBV19 to TRBJ1-2; D unresolved. The V gene's germline CDR1 is LNHDA and CDR2 SQIVND (reference sequence). This CDR3 has 13 amino acids. With 3 bases removed from V and 6 bases from J, the gap between germline ends came to 11 bases. The CDR3 region is CASSILTADGYTF. The sequenced part of the CDR3 DNA is TGTGCCAGTAGTATTCTAACAGCGGATGGC.

This clone was counted between two and nine times. The read halts 3 residues ahead of the CDR3 end, with the missing end drawn from the germline J gene. The chain couples TRBV6-2 or TRBV6-3 to TRBJ1-4; 7 nucleotides agree with TRBD1. The germline CDR1 and CDR2 sequences are MNHEY and SVGEGT. The CDR3 has 16 amino acids. V shed 4 bases, J shed 8 bases, and the junction held 13 bases outside the gene matches. CDR3 region: CASSFGPGQRKEKLFF. Incomplete CDR3 DNA: TGTGCCAGCAGTTTCGGACCGGGACAGAGGAAGGAAAAA.

Concerning this clone itself: The DNA ends 3 residues before the CDR3 does, and the rest of the CDR3 is filled in from the germline J gene. This chain connects TRBV19 to TRBJ2-5; 10 nucleotides agree with TRBD1. CDR1 and CDR2 (germline): LNHDA, SQIVND (reference sequence). The CDR3 has 18 amino acids. With V trimmed by 6 bases and J by 4 bases, 17 bases remained unmatched. The CDR3 sequence is CASRITGTGAFVGETQYF. The CDR3 DNA, read in part, is TGTGCCAGTAGAATAACCGGGACAGGGGCCTTTGTGGGAGAGACC.

A word on this clone: The CDR3 end is not reached by the read, which stops 3 residues before it; the germline J gene fills it in. V gene TRBV7-2 combines with J gene TRBJ2-5, with 8 bases aligning to TRBD1. V lost 5 bases and J lost 5; bases outside the gene matches: 7. Germline V CDR1 and CDR2: SGHTA, FQGNSA. The CDR3 extends over 14 amino acids. CDR3 DNA (partial): TGTGCCAGCAGCCCTAGGACAGGGTGGGAGACC. Translation: CASSPRTGWET. Given in full, the CDR3 is CASSPRTGWETQYF.

Worth noting for this clone: The sequence runs out 3 residues before the end of the CDR3; the remainder is reconstructed from the germline J gene. V is TRBV7-9 and J is TRBJ1-1, with D tentatively TRBD1 (5 bases). This CDR3 is built from 13 residues. CDR1 is SEHNR, CDR2 FQNEAQ, per germline (reference sequence). V gave up 5 bases and J gave up 4 bases, with 11 bases separating them. The CDR3 is CASSRGAGTEAFF. Partial CDR3 DNA: TGTGCCAGCAGCAGAGGGGCTGGCACTGAA.

The table lists this clone with many counts. The read ends 3 residues before the CDR3 terminus; that terminus is restored from the germline J gene. The chain is built from TRBV29-1 and TRBJ2-2; 7 nucleotides align to TRBD1. In germline, CDR1 is SQVTM, CDR2 ANQGSEA. Losses at the gene ends were 6 bases for V and 4 bases for J; bases not matched to a gene: 17. CDR3 size: 17 residues. CDR3 DNA (partial): TGCAGCGTCCTCACACAACCGACAGGGTCGATCACCGGGGAG. Protein product: CSVLTQPTGSITGE. The entire CDR3 sequence reads CSVLTQPTGSITGELFF.